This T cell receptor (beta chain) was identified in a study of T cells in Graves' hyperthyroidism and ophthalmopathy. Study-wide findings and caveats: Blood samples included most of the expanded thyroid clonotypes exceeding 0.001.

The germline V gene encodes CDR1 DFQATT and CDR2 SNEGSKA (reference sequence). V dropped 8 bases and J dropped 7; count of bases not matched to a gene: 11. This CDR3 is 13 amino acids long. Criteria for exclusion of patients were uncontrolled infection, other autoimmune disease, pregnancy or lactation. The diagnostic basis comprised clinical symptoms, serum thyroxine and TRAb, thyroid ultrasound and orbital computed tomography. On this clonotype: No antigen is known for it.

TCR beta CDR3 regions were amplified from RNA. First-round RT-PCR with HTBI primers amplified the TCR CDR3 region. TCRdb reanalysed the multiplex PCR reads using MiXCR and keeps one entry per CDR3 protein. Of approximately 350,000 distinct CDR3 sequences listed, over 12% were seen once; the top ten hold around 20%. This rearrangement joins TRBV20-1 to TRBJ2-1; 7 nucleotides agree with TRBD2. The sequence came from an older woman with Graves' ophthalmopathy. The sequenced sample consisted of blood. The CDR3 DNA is TGCAGTCCGCAAGGGGCTAGCGGAAATGAGCAGTTCTTC. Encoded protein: CSPQGASGNEQFF.